The 9 T cell receptor beta chains below were found in one sample sequenced in a study of blood T cell repertoires in COVID-19. Sequenced by immunoSEQ multiplex PCR; TCRdb stores in-frame clones only, minus some. The sample comprises about 240,000 clones, 70% to 90% of which are singletons, and around 5.9% rests with the top ten. The sample consisted of peripheral blood. Receptors originate from a man in his sixties with acute or convalescent COVID-19.

The J gene is TRBJ2-5, the V gene TRBV5-1, with 7 bases that match TRBD1. The trim removed 5 bases at V and 2 bases at J, leaving 6 bases unmatched. This CDR3 is 14 amino acids long. Looked up from germline, CDR1 is SGHRS and CDR2 is YFSETQ. CDR3 loop: CASSSGTVQETQYF. Here the CDR3 DNA reads TGCGCCAGCAGTTCCGGGACAGTACAAGAGACCCAGTACTTC.

The gene calls are TRBV18 and TRBJ2-7, with TRBD2 as a possible D gene (5 bases). V was cut by 5 bases and J by 1 base, with 12 bases left in between. The germline V gene has CDR1 KGHSH and CDR2 LQKENI. The CDR3 is 14 residues long. CDR3 sequence: CASSSGLSSYEQYF. The CDR3 region has the DNA TGTGCCAGCTCATCCGGACTCTCATCCTACGAGCAGTACTTC.

V usage is TRBV3-1 (or the pseudogene TRBV3-2) and J usage is TRBJ2-5; 7 nucleotides match TRBD2. With 8 bases clipped from V and 2 bases from J, the junction kept 8 bases outside the gene matches. The germline V gene encodes CDR1 LGHDT and CDR2 YNNKEL (reference sequence). CDR3 length equals 14 residues. CDR3 in DNA: TGTGCCAGCCTGCCGGGAGGTGCTCAAGAGACCCAGTACTTC. It codes for CASLPGGAQETQYF.

The chain couples TRBV7-9 to TRBJ2-1; no clear D. V lost 1 base and J 12 bases, leaving 7 bases between the germline ends. Germline-derived CDR1 and CDR2 are SEHNR and FQNEAQ (reference sequence). The CDR3 is 11 residues long. The CDR3: CASSLEALQFF. The DNA of the CDR3 is TGTGCCAGCAGCTTAGAAGCTTTGCAGTTCTTC.

The V and J genes are TRBV30 and TRBJ1-2; 8 positions agree with TRBD1. This CDR3 contains 12 residues. V shed 0 bases, J shed 10 bases, and the junction held 4 bases outside the gene matches. CDR1 and CDR2 from the germline V gene are GTSNPN and SVGIG (reference sequence). CDR3 nucleotide sequence: TGTGCCTGGAGTGTGACAGGGGCGGCCTACACCTTC. It specifies CAWSVTGAAYTF. Filled out from reference TRBV30 and TRBJ1-2, the complete variable domain reads SQTIHQWPATLVQPVGSPLSLECTVEGTSNPNLYWYRQAAGRGLQLLFYSVGIGQISSEVPQNLSASRPQDRQFILSSKKLLLSDSGFYLCAWSVTGAAYTFGSGTRLTVV.

This chain uses TRBV28 with TRBJ2-5; 12 bases are a match to TRBD2. This CDR3 is built from 17 residues. Germline values: CDR1 MDHEN, CDR2 SYDVKM. With V trimmed by 2 bases and J by 7 bases, 11 bases remained unmatched. CDR3 sequence: CASSLLLAGGEGGTQYF. CDR3 sequence (DNA): TGTGCCAGCAGTTTACTGCTAGCGGGAGGGGAAGGGGGGACCCAGTACTTC.

In this sample, this clone turned up a few times. The chain couples TRBV7-2 to TRBJ2-5, with D perhaps TRBD2 (7 bases). Germline V lookup: CDR1 SGHTA, CDR2 FQGNSA. This CDR3 contains 16 residues. Trimming cost V 1 base and J 3 bases, with 15 bases left between them. CDR3 in amino acids: CASSLVGKGGEETQYF. In DNA form, the CDR3 reads TGTGCCAGCAGCTTAGTTGGTAAAGGGGGGGAAGAGACCCAGTACTTC.

In this sample, this clone turned up once. This rearrangement joins TRBV9 to TRBJ2-4, with 9 bases that match TRBD1. Germline assignment: CDR1 SGDLS and CDR2 YYNGEE. This CDR3 has 17 amino acids. V was clipped by 4 bases and J by 0 bases; unmatched bases: 8. This CDR3 is CASSQGTGILAKNIQYF. The CDR3 DNA reads TGTGCCAGCAGCCAGGGGACAGGGATCCTAGCCAAAAACATTCAGTACTTC.

The rearrangement uses TRBV6-1 and TRBJ2-3; tentatively, D is TRBD1 (7 bases). Germline CDR1 reads MNHNS; CDR2 reads SASEGT. The germline V and J ends were trimmed by 4 bases and 2 bases, with 16 bases remaining between them. The CDR3 is 16 residues long. The CDR3 loop reads CASSVSGGTATDTQYF. The CDR3 DNA sequence: TGTGCCAGCAGTGTATCAGGGGGGACTGCCACAGATACGCAGTATTTT.